The clone carrying this TCR beta chain has at least ten counts. What it binds is not known. The data belong to a study of T cell repertoires in cytomegalovirus infection. Study summary: The public TCR beta signatures pointed to both CMV infection and matching HLA type. General study points: Frequencies of public TCR beta families were cumulated, and this identified carriers of CMV plus the relevant HLA. HLA-C-restricted CMV clonotypes gave the most frequent clonotype in two of eight donors.

The germline gives CDR1 SGHTA, CDR2 FQGNSA. The CDR3 consists of 16 residues. V was cut by 2 bases and J by 5 bases, with 18 bases left in between. TCRdb re-derived calls from the reads in MiXCR, one entry per CDR3 protein. Of roughly 90,000 distinct CDR3 sequences in the sample, about 24% were seen once. This clonotype was obtained from a human donor in good health (CMV status not recorded). Some clones in this sample may be carry-over from other donors' samples. The sample in question was CD8+ T cells from cultured PBMCs, obtained from culture after CMV antigen stimulation. The chain couples TRBV7-2 to TRBJ2-5; D possibly corresponds to TRBD2 (5 bases). In nucleotides, the CDR3 is TGTGCCAGCAGCTTAAACGCCGCCACAACGGGGGAGACCCAGTACTTC. Protein sequence: CASSLNAATTGETQYF.